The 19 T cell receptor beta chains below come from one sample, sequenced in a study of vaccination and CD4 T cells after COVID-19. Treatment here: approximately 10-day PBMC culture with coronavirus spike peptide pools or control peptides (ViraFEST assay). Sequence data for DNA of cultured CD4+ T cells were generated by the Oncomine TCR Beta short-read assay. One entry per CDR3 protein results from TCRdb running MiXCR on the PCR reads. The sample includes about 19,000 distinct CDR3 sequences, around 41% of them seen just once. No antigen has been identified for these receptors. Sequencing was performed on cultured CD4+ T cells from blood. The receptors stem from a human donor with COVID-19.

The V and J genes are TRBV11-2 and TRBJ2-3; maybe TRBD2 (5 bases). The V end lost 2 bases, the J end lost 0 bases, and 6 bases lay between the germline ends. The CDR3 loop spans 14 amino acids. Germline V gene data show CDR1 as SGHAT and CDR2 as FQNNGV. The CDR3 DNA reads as TGTGCCAGCAGCTTAATAGCGAGCACAGATACGCAGTATTTT. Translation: CASSLIASTDTQYF.

In nucleotides, the CDR3 is TGTGCCAGGTTAGGGCGGGACAGGGCGAGCAATCAGCCCCAGCATTTT. Its protein is CARLGRDRASNQPQHF. This chain links TRBV30 with TRBJ1-5; TRBD1 agrees at 9 bases. Germline-derived CDR1 and CDR2 are GTSNPN and SVGIG (reference sequence). V shed 8 bases and J 1 base; nucleotides not matched to a gene: 12. The length of the CDR3 is 16 residues.

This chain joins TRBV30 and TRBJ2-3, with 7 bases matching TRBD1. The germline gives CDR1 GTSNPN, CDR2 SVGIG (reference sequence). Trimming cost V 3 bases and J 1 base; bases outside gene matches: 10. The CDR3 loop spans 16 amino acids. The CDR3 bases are TGTGCCTGGAGGTCGGGTAAGGGGGCAGGCACAGATACGCAGTATTTT. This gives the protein CAWRSGKGAGTDTQYF. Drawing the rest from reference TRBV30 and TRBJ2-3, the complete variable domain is SQTIHQWPATLVQPVGSPLSLECTVEGTSNPNLYWYRQAAGRGLQLLFYSVGIGQISSEVPQNLSASRPQDRQFILSSKKLLLSDSGFYLCAWRSGKGAGTDTQYFGPGTRLTVL.

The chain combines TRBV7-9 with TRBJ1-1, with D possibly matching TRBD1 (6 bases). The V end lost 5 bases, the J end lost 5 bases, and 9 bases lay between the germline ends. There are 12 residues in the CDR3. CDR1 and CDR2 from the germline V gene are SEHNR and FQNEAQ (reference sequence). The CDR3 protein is CASSLRGTEAFF. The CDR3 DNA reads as TGTGCCAGCAGCCTCAGGGGTACTGAAGCTTTCTTT. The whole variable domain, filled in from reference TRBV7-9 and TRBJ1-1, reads DTGVSQNPRHKITKRGQNVTFRCDPISEHNRLYWYRQTLGQGPEFLTYFQNEAQLEKSRLLSDRFSAERPKGSFSTLEIQRTEQGDSAMYLCASSLRGTEAFFGQGTRLTVV.

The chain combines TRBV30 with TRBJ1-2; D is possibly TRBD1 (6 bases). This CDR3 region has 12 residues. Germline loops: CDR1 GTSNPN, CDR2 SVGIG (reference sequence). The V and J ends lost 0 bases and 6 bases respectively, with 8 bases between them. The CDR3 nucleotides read TGTGCCTGGAGTGTTACAGGGCATGGCTACACCTTC. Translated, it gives CAWSVTGHGYTF.

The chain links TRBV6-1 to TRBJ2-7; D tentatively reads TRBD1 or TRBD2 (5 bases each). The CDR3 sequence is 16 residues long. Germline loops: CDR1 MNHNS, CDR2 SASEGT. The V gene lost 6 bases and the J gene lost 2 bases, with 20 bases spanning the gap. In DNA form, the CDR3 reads TGTGCCAGCAGCGCCCCAGTCTCGGGGCTCCCCTACGAGCAGTACTTC. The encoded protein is CASSAPVSGLPYEQYF.

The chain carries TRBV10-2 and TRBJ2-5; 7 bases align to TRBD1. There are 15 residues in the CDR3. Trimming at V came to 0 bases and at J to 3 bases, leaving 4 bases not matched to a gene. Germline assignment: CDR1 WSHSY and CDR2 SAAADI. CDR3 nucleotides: TGCGCCAGCAGTGAGTCTGGGACAGCTAAAGAGACCCAGTACTTC. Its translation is CASSESGTAKETQYF.

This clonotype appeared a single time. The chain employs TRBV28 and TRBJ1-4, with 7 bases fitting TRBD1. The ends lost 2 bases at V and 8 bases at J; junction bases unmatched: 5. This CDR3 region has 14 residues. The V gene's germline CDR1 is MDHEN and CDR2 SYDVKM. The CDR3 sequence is CASSLQGVREKLFF. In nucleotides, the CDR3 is TGTGCCAGCAGTTTACAGGGGGTGCGGGAAAAACTGTTTTTT.

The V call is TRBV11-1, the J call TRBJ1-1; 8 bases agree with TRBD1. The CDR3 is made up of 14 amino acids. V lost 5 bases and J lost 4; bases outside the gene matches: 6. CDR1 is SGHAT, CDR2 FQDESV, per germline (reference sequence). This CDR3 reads CASSPDRVGTEAFF. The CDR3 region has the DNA TGTGCCAGCAGCCCGGACAGGGTAGGCACTGAAGCTTTCTTT.

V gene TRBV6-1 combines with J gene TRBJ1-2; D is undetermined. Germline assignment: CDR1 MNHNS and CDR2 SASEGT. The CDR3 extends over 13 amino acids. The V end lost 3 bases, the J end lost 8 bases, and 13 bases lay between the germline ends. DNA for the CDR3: TGTGCCAGCAGTGAGACGGGATATTTCGGCTACACCTTC. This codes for CASSETGYFGYTF.

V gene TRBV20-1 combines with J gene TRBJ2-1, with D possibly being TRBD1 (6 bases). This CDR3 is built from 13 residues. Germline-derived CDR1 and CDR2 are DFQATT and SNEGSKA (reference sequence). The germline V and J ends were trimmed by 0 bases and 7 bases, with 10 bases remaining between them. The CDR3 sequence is CSARETGSNEQFF. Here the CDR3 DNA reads TGCAGTGCTAGAGAGACAGGAAGTAATGAGCAGTTCTTC.

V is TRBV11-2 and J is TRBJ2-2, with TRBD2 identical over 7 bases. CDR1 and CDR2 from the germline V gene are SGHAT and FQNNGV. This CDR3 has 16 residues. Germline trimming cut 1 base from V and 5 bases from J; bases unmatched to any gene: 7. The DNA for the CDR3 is TGTGCCAGCAGCTTAGTAGTGGGACTACGAACCGGGGAGCTGTTTTTT. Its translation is CASSLVVGLRTGELFF.

The CDR3 nucleotides read TGCAGTGCTAGAGCAGGGAACACTGAAGCTTTCTTT. This codes for CSARAGNTEAFF. The chain couples TRBV20-1 to TRBJ1-1; D unclear. Trimming took 1 base from V and 1 from J, leaving 4 bases between them. Germline CDR1 DFQATT, CDR2 SNEGSKA (reference sequence). The CDR3 is 12 residues long.

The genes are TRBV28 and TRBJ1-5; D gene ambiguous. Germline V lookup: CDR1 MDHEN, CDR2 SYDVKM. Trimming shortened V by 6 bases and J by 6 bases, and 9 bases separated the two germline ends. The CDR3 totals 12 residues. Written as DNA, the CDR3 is TGTGCCAGCAGCCAGACGCGTCAGCCCCAGCATTTT. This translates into CASSQTRQPQHF.

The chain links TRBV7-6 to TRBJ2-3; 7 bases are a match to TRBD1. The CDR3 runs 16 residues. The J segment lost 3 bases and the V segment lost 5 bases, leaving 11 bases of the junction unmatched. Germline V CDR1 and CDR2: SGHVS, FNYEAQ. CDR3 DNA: TGTGCCAGCAGCGGCAGGACAGGCCGTGGGACAGATACGCAGTATTTT. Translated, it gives CASSGRTGRGTDTQYF.

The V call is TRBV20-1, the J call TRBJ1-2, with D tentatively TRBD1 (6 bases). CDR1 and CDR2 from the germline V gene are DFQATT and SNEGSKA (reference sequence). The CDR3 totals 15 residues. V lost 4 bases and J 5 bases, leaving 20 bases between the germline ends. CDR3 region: CSANSPGGIVYGYTF. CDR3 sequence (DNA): TGCAGTGCTAACTCCCCCGGGGGCATTGTGTATGGCTACACCTTC.

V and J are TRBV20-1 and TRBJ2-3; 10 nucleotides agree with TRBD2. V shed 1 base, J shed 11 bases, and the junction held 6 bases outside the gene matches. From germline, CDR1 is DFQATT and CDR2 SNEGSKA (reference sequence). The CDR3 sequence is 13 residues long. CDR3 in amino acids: CSARVLAGGMQYF. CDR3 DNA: TGCAGTGCTAGAGTGTTAGCGGGGGGCATGCAGTATTTT.

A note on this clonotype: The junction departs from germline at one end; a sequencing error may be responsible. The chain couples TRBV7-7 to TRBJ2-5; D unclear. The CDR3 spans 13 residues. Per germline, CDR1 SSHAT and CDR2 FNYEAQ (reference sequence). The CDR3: CASSLGYQETQYF. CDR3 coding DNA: TGTGCTAGCAGCTTAGGGTACCAAGAGACCCAGTACTTC. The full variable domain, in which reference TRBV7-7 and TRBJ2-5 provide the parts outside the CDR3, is GAGVSQSPRYKVTKRGQDVTLRCDPISSHATLYWYQQALGQGPEFLTYFNYEAQPDKSGLPSDRFSAERPEGSISTLTIQRTEQRDSAMYRCASSLGYQETQYFGPGTRLLVL.

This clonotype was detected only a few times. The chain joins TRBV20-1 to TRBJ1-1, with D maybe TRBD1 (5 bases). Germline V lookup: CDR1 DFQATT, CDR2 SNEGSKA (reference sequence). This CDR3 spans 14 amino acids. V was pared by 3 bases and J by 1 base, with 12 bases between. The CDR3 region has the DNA TGCAGTGCTAGGGGGGACCTTCGGAACACTGAAGCTTTCTTT. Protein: CSARGDLRNTEAFF.